This T cell receptor beta chain was obtained from a study of regulatory T cells in long-lasting Graves disease. The study's findings and limits: Under persistent disease, TRBV28, TRBJ1-2 and TRBJ2-5 were used preferentially.

Relying on iRepertoire HTBI primers and Arm-PCR of CDR3 regions, the team built TCR beta libraries. Using its own MiXCR run on the multiplex PCR reads, TCRdb lists one record per CDR3 protein. The data hold about 470,000 distinct CDR3 sequences, with roughly 20% observed a single time. This CDR3 comprises 14 residues. The junction had 6 bases not matched to a gene; V was cut back by 6 bases and J by 6 bases. From germline, CDR1 is SNHLY and CDR2 FYNNEI. Many counts were recorded for this clonotype. Its antigen remains unidentified. Time point in this sample: persistent/refractory GD, antithyroid drugs over 5 years with positive TRAb. The TCR library was prepared using RNA isolated from PBMCs. American Thyroid Association guidelines served as the basis for diagnosing Graves' disease.

The sample was peripheral blood mononuclear cells (PBMCs), taken when the disease was refractory, from a patient treated with antithyroid drugs. The origin of this receptor is a female donor with Graves disease. The chain recombines TRBV2 with TRBJ2-7; 12 bases match TRBD2. DNA for the CDR3: TGTGCCAGCAGCCCTAGCGGGAGGGCCTCCGAGCAGTACTTC. Amino acid sequence: CASSPSGRASEQYF.